This TCR beta chain was observed in a study of tumor-infiltrating lymphocytes in primary liver carcinoma. The CDR3 runs 17 residues. Trimming removed 8 bases from V and 2 bases from J, with 22 bases in between. With a constant-region primer, TCR beta cDNA was made from 400 to 550 ng of total RNA. Slightly modified ARM-PCR, run as three nested multiplex PCR rounds, produced the TCR beta libraries. The two initial PCR rounds, around 10 cycles each, used TRBV1-TRBV30 forward and C-beta reverse primers. TCRdb re-called the multiplex PCR reads through MiXCR, storing one row per CDR3 protein. The sample lists roughly 50,000 distinct CDR3 sequences; about 73% were seen once. Between about 17 and 34 mg of unsorted bulk tissue served as the source from which RNA and DNA were co-extracted.

The origin of this receptor is a man aged 35 to 55 with primary liver carcinoma and hepatitis B virus infection. The sequenced sample was liver tumor tissue from sampling region 2. Subset meaning: tumor region T2, inferior pole. V and J are TRBV12-3 or TRBV12-4 and TRBJ1-5; D gene ambiguous. The CDR3 region has the DNA TGTGCCAGCGGCGTACTGATGGTCGGGATAGGCAATCAGCCCCAGCATTTT. Amino acids: CASGVLMVGIGNQPQHF.